The T cell receptor (beta chain) under discussion was sequenced for a study of T cell repertoires in ileal Crohn's disease (dated by TCRdb to 2018 to 2020). Regarding the study in general: At the time of surgery, about a third of patients were active smokers, and the median duration of disease was around eight years. TCR repertoire analysis was done in roughly 57 Crohn's disease patients from a prospective multicentre cohort. Surgery was performed for a complication in all patients, with stricturing disease in about 60% and penetrating disease in roughly 40%. A total of 170 or so mucosal samples from around 57 patients were sequenced, collected from several sites on the surgical specimen and at postoperative endoscopy. About half of the patients received postoperative therapy: about a dozen received thiopurines and roughly 19 received anti-TNF agents. Running in parallel with the study was a multicentre cohort set up to find predictors of early endoscopic recurrence following ileocolonic resection. Endoscopic postoperative recurrence was defined by a Rutgeerts score above i0.

Reading the germline V gene gives CDR1 MRHNA and CDR2 SNTAGT. The germline V and J ends show losses of 4 bases and 1 base respectively, and no gene match explains 1 base of the junction. From the cysteine up to the phenylalanine, the CDR3 has a length of 14 residues. Left in the record is the CDR3 DNA by itself, 42 bases read in frame from the first base. Adults with ileal or ileocolonic Crohn's disease for whom ileocolonic resection was indicated were considered eligible. Before DNA extraction, whole ileal mucosal biopsies were kept frozen at -80 degrees C. A TRizol-based method was used to extract genomic DNA from the frozen whole biopsies, and the DNA was quantified with a NanoDrop 2000 spectrophotometer. Points the paper makes about the study in general: Higher percentages of high-frequency clones at the time of surgery were linked to endoscopic recurrence, and every patient with clonality above 26.8% (18/57) had recurrence. Mucosal CD4 and CD8 T cells were sorted and sequenced only in a subgroup of patients, whose size was not stated. Patients who were active smokers at surgery had a significantly higher proportion of clonal expansions than non-smokers (approximately 26% vs 17%, p=0.02). Compared with CD4 T cells, sorted CD8 T cells held more high-frequency clones, which suggests that the mucosal expansions were mostly CD8.

This clone has a handful of counts. The target of this receptor is not known. No qualities accompany the bases; no much larger clone lies one base away. Five hundred nanograms of biopsy DNA per sample were submitted for commercial TCRB immunosequencing. Adaptive Biotechnology amplified the CDR3 regions from genomic DNA with a two-step multiplex PCR designed to control amplification bias. The first PCR used primers for every V and J gene segment; the second PCR added barcodes and Illumina adapters. An Illumina instrument was used to sequence the CDR3 libraries. In the source study's methods: The analysis drew on both the pipelines supplied by the vendor and custom analysis of the raw data in R/Bioconductor running R version 3.3.0. Clonality, which ranges from 0 to 1, was calculated as the inverse of the normalised Shannon entropy across all productive clones. High-frequency clones were defined as the share of the repertoire taken up by the top 100 clones, keeping only clones that passed a 95% confidence test. Repertoire diversity was measured with the Simpson index, and overlap between samples was measured with the Morisita-Horn index. TCRdb retrieved this table from immuneACCESS and kept in-frame rearrangements only. Not all clones are present; in checked studies, unresolved V genes account for under half, and no reason is known for the remainder. D and trimming come from the DNA, and the V and J calls and clone size come from that table. The sample data list roughly 15,000 clones, and under 80% of these were observed just once. Roughly 5.5% of the sample rests with the top ten.

The specimen was ileal tissue. The TCR originated in an adult with Crohn's disease. Here the chain combines TRBV6-4 and TRBJ2-3; 8 bases in the junction line up with TRBD2. The nucleotide sequence reads TGTGCCAGCAGTGCGACTAGCGGCACAGATACGCAGTATTTT. It translates as CASSATSGTDTQYF.